The rows below give T cell receptor beta chains drawn from one sample of a study of T cells after yellow fever vaccination. TCRdb re-analysed the 5' RACE reads in MiXCR, keeping a single row per CDR3 protein. The table shows 230,000 or so distinct CDR3 sequences, with over 6.5% occurring only once. The specimen comprised CD4+ T cells sorted from PBMCs, sampled on the day of the yellow fever booster vaccination. Receptor source: a man in his thirties or forties who received the YFV17D yellow fever vaccine. CDR3s include the opening cysteine and the closing phenylalanine or tryptophan. D genes are given only for firm matches. Expanded clones are given a class, and other clones once, few, many or no size at all.

D gene	J gene	clone size	V gene	CDR3 DNA	CDR3 protein
NA	TRBJ1-5	many	TRBV20-1	TGCAGTGCTACTGCAGGGCCCCCCAATCAGCCCCAGCATTTT	CSATAGPPNQPQHF
TRBD1	TRBJ1-1	NA	TRBV20-1	TGCAGTGCTAGAGGGACAGGGTCAGGAGCTTTCTTT	CSARGTGSGAFF
TRBD2	TRBJ2-2	many	TRBV4-3	TGCGCCAGCAGCCAAGCCAGCGGGAGGGTCACCGGGGAGCTGTTTTTT	CASSQASGRVTGELFF
NA	TRBJ2-7	few	TRBV5-1	TGCGCCAGCAGCTGGCTTCCAGGGGGGGCCTACGAGCAGTACTTC	CASSWLPGGAYEQYF
TRBD1	TRBJ2-7	NA	TRBV27	TGTGCCAGCAGTGCAACCGGGACAGGGAAGTTGTACGAGCAGTACTTC	CASSATGTGKLYEQYF
TRBD1	TRBJ2-5	few	TRBV5-1	TGCGCCAGCAGCTTGGTGGCAGGGGGCTCCGAAGAGACCCAGTACTTC	CASSLVAGGSEETQYF
NA	TRBJ2-1	many	TRBV5-1	TGCGCCAGCAGCTTATTATACAGGACCCTGGCCTCCTACAATGAGCAGTTCTTC	CASSLLYRTLASYNEQFF
TRBD2	TRBJ2-7	NA	TRBV5-1	TGCGCCAGCAGCGGATTAGCGGGAGTTGGTGAGCAGTACTTC	CASSGLAGVGEQYF
NA	TRBJ2-3	many	TRBV5-6	TGTGCCAGCAGCTTGGAGGGCAGGCCGGATACGCAGTATTTT	CASSLEGRPDTQYF
NA	TRBJ2-1	NA	TRBV14	TGTGCCAGCAAGACAGGTCCGGGTGAGCAGTTCTTC	CASKTGPGEQFF
NA	TRBJ2-7	many	TRBV6-1	TGTGCCAGCAGAGTCGGGACGGGAGTCTACGAGCAGTACTTC	CASRVGTGVYEQYF
NA	TRBJ2-2	few	TRBV12-3/TRBV12-4	TGTGCCAGCAGGGGTAAGGGCGGCACCGGGGAGCTGTTTTTT	CASRGKGGTGELFF
TRBD1	TRBJ1-1	NA	TRBV30	TGTGCCTGGTCTGGGGACAGGGTACTGAACACTGAAGCTTTCTTT	CAWSGDRVLNTEAFF
TRBD1	TRBJ2-7	NA	TRBV20-1	TGCAGTGCTAGAGGACATTCCGGTGGGACAGCCATCTCCTACGAGCAGTACTTC	CSARGHSGGTAISYEQYF
NA	TRBJ2-2	few	TRBV5-4	TGTGCCAGCAGCTCCCCGACCGGGTTCCCAGGAGGGGAGCTGTTTTTT	CASSSPTGFPGGELFF
TRBD2	TRBJ2-2	few	TRBV14	TGTGCCAGCAGCCAAGTTGGACTAGCGAGCGGGGAGCTGTTTTTT	CASSQVGLASGELFF
NA	TRBJ2-3	many	TRBV29-1	TGCAGCGCCACAGGGTCCGGCACAGATACGCAGTATTTT	CSATGSGTDTQYF
NA	TRBJ2-2	many	TRBV5-5	TGTGCCAGCAGCTTGATTCTCACCGGGGAGCTGTTTTTT	CASSLILTGELFF
NA	TRBJ2-3	many	TRBV7-9	TGTGCCAGCGTACAGCGAGACTCCACAGATACGCAGTATTTT	CASVQRDSTDTQYF
TRBD1	TRBJ2-2	few	TRBV6-1	TGTGCCAGCAGAAGGACAGGGATTAACACCGGGGAGCTGTTTTTT	CASRRTGINTGELFF
TRBD2	TRBJ2-5	NA	TRBV20-1	TGCAGTGCTAGAGATACGGGACTACTAGAGACCCAGTACTTC	CSARDTGLLETQYF
TRBD1	TRBJ2-5	few	TRBV18	TGTGCCAGCTCACCACCGAGTGACAGGGAATTAGGGACCCAGTACTTC	CASSPPSDRELGTQYF
NA	TRBJ2-7	many	TRBV12-3/TRBV12-4	TGTGCCAGCAGACTACAGGGTTACGAGCAGTACTTC	CASRLQGYEQYF
TRBD2	TRBJ2-5	many	TRBV3-1	TGTGCCAGCAGCCACCGGGGGGGAGAGGAGACCCAGTACTTC	CASSHRGGEETQYF
NA	TRBJ2-1	NA	TRBV7-2	TGTGCCAGCAGCAAAAAGGCTAGCAGTGGTGAGCAGTTCTTC	CASSKKASSGEQFF
NA	TRBJ1-1	many	TRBV7-6	TGTGCCAGCAGCTTAGGCACTGAAGCTTTCTTT	CASSLGTEAFF
NA	TRBJ2-2	few	TRBV4-3	TGCGCCAGCAGCCAAGAACGGATGGTAAACACCGGGGAGCTGTTTTTT	CASSQERMVNTGELFF
NA	TRBJ1-1	NA	TRBV4-2	TGTGCCAGCACCAACGGGGGCTTCACTGAAGCTTTCTTT	CASTNGGFTEAFF
NA	TRBJ1-2	many	TRBV27	TGTGCCAGCAGTTTCACCGACAGGCCATCTAACTATGGCTACACCTTC	CASSFTDRPSNYGYTF
NA	TRBJ1-2	many	TRBV5-1	TGCGCCAGCAGCCCGGACAGCCTTAACTATGGCTACACCTTC	CASSPDSLNYGYTF
NA	TRBJ2-7	few	TRBV6-2/TRBV6-3	TGTGCCAGCATGGAGGGGTTTCTCTACGAGCAGTACTTC	CASMEGFLYEQYF
NA	TRBJ2-3	NA	TRBV7-2	TGTGCCAGCAGCTGGAGAGATACGCAGTATTTT	CASSWRDTQYF
NA	TRBJ1-2	NA	TRBV13	TGTGCCAGCAGCCGTGGAGGGGCGAACGGCTACACCTTC	CASSRGGANGYTF
TRBD2	TRBJ2-1	NA	TRBV7-9	TGTGCCAGCAGCCTTCGGGGCGGGAGAAGTAATGAGCAGTTCTTC	CASSLRGGRSNEQFF
TRBD1	TRBJ2-1	many	TRBV20-1	TGCAGTGCTAGCGCAGGGACAGCTATTAGTGATGAGCAGTTCTTC	CSASAGTAISDEQFF
TRBD1	TRBJ1-4	many	TRBV7-2	TGTGCCAGCAGCTATACCGGGACAGTGAGCGAAAAACTGTTTTTT	CASSYTGTVSEKLFF
NA	TRBJ2-2	many	TRBV7-8	TGTGCCAGCAGCCGAATGGGCGGGACGAACACCGGGGAGCTGTTTTTT	CASSRMGGTNTGELFF
TRBD1	TRBJ2-7	NA	TRBV29-1	TGCAGCGTTGAGAGGACAGGGGGTTACGAGCAGTACTTC	CSVERTGGYEQYF
NA	TRBJ1-3	NA	TRBV3-1	TGTGCCAGCAGCCAAGCCGCAGGAAACACCATATATTTT	CASSQAAGNTIYF
NA	TRBJ2-3	many	TRBV5-1	TGCGCCAGCAGCTTGAGAGACCGGGGGGATACGCAGTATTTT	CASSLRDRGDTQYF
NA	TRBJ2-2	few	TRBV20-1	TGCAGTGCTATAGTAAAGGTCAAAACCCCGACGAACACCGGGGAGCTGTTTTTT	CSAIVKVKTPTNTGELFF
TRBD1	TRBJ2-1	many	TRBV11-1	TGTGCCAGCAGCTTTTCCCCCGACAGGGACCATGAGCAGTTCTTC	CASSFSPDRDHEQFF
NA	TRBJ1-1	few	TRBV19	TGTGCCAGTAGCGTCGTCCCGAACACTGAAGCTTTCTTT	CASSVVPNTEAFF
TRBD2	TRBJ2-3	few	TRBV20-1	TGCAGTGCTAGGGGGGACTCTAGCGGGAGCACAGATACGCAGTATTTT	CSARGDSSGSTDTQYF
TRBD1	TRBJ1-1	many	TRBV20-1	TGCAGTGCTAGTCCTAGACAGGGGCCCAACACTGAAGCTTTCTTT	CSASPRQGPNTEAFF
NA	TRBJ2-3	many	TRBV6-2/TRBV6-3	TGTGCCAGCAGTGGCCTAGGGCGGCTGTATTTT	CASSGLGRLYF
NA	TRBJ1-6	many	TRBV7-9	TGTGCCAGCAGCTTAGAACAGTATAATTCACCCCTCCACTTT	CASSLEQYNSPLHF
NA	TRBJ1-6	many	TRBV20-1	TGCAGTGCTTCAGCTAATAATTCACCCCTCCACTTT	CSASANNSPLHF
TRBD2	TRBJ2-2	NA	TRBV6-2/TRBV6-3	TGTGCCAGCAGTTACTTCACACTAGCGGGAGGCACCGGGGAGCTGTTTTTT	CASSYFTLAGGTGELFF